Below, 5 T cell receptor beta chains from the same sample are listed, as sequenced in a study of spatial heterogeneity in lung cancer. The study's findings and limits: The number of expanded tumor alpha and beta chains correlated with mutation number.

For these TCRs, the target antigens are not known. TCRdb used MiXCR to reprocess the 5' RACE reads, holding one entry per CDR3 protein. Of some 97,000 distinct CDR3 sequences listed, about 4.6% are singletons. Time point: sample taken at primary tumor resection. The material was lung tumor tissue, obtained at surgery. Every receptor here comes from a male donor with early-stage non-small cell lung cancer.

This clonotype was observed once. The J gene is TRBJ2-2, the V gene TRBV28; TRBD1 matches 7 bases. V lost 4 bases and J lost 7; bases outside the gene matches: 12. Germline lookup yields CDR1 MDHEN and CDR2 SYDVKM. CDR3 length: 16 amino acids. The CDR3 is CASSSLWGQLDGELFF. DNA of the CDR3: TGTGCCAGCAGTTCACTCTGGGGACAGCTTGACGGGGAGCTGTTTTTT.

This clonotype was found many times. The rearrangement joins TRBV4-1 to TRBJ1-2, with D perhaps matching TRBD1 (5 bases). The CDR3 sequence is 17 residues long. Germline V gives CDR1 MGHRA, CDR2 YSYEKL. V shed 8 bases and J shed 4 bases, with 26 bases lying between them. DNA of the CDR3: TGCGCCAGCCGGTCATGGTGGGGTCTGGGGCTTGGCTATGGCTACACCTTC. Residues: CASRSWWGLGLGYGYTF.

The CDR3 nucleotides read TGCGCCAGCAGCTTGGAGCGCCAGACAGATACGCAGTATTTT. The encoded protein is CASSLERQTDTQYF. The chain employs TRBV5-1 and TRBJ2-3; D not resolved. Germline V gene data show CDR1 as SGHRS and CDR2 as YFSETQ. With 0 bases removed from V and 3 bases from J, the gap between germline ends came to 8 bases. CDR3 length equals 14 residues.

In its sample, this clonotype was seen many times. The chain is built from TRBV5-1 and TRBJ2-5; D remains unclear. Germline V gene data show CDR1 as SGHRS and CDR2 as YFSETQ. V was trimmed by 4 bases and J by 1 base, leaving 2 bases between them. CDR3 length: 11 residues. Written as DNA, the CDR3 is TGCGCCAGCAGCACCCAAGAGACCCAGTACTTC. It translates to CASSTQETQYF.

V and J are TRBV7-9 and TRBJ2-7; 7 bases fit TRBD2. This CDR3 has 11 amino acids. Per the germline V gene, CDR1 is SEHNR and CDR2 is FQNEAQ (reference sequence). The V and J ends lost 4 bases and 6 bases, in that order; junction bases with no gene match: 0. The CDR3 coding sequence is TGTGCCAGCAGCTCTAGCGGCGAGCAGTACTTC. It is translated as CASSSSGEQYF.